These 4 T cell receptor beta chains were sequenced from one sample in a study of shared clonotypes between healthy human individuals. Measured with immunoSEQ multiplex PCR; TCRdb has only the in-frame clones, and not every one. This table holds about 2.4 million clones, roughly 93% found once. Sequenced input: naive CD4+ T cells from PBMCs. The subset here: CD45RA+ positively selected. These receptors all come from a man aged 18-30 years in good health. Some clones in this sample may be carry-over from other donors' samples.

The CDR3 DNA follows: TGTGCCAGCAGTGTTCTACTTGCGGGAGAGACCCAGTACTTC. This gives the protein CASSVLLAGETQYF. J is TRBJ2-5 and V is TRBV2; D is perhaps TRBD2 (5 bases). Germline CDR1 reads SNHLY; CDR2 reads FYNNEI. The CDR3 consists of 14 residues. Trimming removed 4 bases at V and 4 bases at J, with 13 bases between.

This chain links TRBV7-3 with TRBJ2-2; 8 bases fit TRBD1. Germline-derived CDR1 and CDR2 are SGHTA and FQGTGA. This CDR3 is 16 amino acids long. J gave up 4 bases and V 3 bases, and 7 bases lay outside the gene matches. The CDR3 sequence is CASSFIGQGATGELFF. The CDR3 DNA follows: TGTGCCAGCAGCTTTATTGGTCAGGGGGCCACCGGGGAGCTGTTTTTT. The full variable domain, in which reference TRBV7-3 and TRBJ2-2 provide the parts outside the CDR3, is GAGVSQTPSNKVTEKGKYVELRCDPISGHTALYWYRQSLGQGPEFLIYFQGTGAADDSGLPNDRFFAVRPEGSVSTLKIQRTERGDSAVYLCASSFIGQGATGELFFGEGSRLTVL.

The chain uses TRBV27 and TRBJ1-3; 9 bases align to TRBD1. The CDR3 length is 15 residues. The J segment lost 3 bases and the V segment lost 4 bases, leaving 4 bases of the junction unmatched. Germline-derived CDR1 and CDR2 are MNHEY and SMNVEV (reference sequence). In DNA form, the CDR3 reads TGTGCCAGCAGTTCACAGGGGGCGCGTGGAAACACCATATATTTT. This codes for CASSSQGARGNTIYF.

This clone has only a few counts. The V gene is TRBV19, the J gene TRBJ1-2; D possibly corresponds to TRBD1 (6 bases). V was clipped by 0 bases and J by 1 base, with 15 bases between them. The CDR3 extends over 17 amino acids. CDR1 and CDR2 (germline): LNHDA, SQIVND (reference sequence). This CDR3 is CASSIDGFPQGNYGYTF. CDR3 DNA sequence: TGTGCCAGTAGTATAGATGGGTTCCCACAGGGTAACTATGGCTACACCTTC.